This T cell receptor beta chain derives from a study of identical twins. Notes on the study in general: There was more out-of-frame TCR alpha sharing in monozygotic twins than models estimated.

This clonotype was found many times. Its antigen is currently unknown. TCRdb independently ran MiXCR on the 5' RACE reads; one entry per CDR3 protein. The table includes just under 650,000 distinct CDR3 sequences, about 7.1% detected once. All donors were healthy Caucasians. J was trimmed by 9 bases and V by 1 base; bases with no gene match: 15. The CDR3 consists of 18 residues. Germline V gene data show CDR1 as KGHDR and CDR2 as SFDVKD. These data were also reused for a study on yellow fever vaccine responses in identical twins. That work contributes: Reportedly, twins showed a vaccine T cell response that looked partly convergent and partly personalized.

This clonotype was sampled from a woman younger than 35 in good health. Material for sequencing was PBMCs. V usage is TRBV24-1 and J usage is TRBJ2-1; 9 bases are a match to TRBD2. DNA for the CDR3: TGTGCCACCAGTGATTTCCCCCACGCGGGAGGGCCGGGAGTTGAGCAGTTCTTC. This encodes CATSDFPHAGGPGVEQFF.